These T cell receptor beta chains were read from a single sample in a study of T cells in narcolepsy. Clones were read by immunoSEQ multiplex PCR, and TCRdb kept only the in-frame ones, dropping some. The table includes 25,000 or so clones, almost 85% detected once. Sequencing was carried out using memory (CD45RA-) CD4+ T cells from blood. These receptors originate from a human donor in good health. The CDR3 runs from the conserved cysteine through the conserved F or W. D genes are given only for firm matches. Clone size is given for some rows only: seen once, a few or many times, or a class if the clone is expanded.

clone size | J gene | D gene | V gene | CDR3 protein | CDR3 DNA
- | TRBJ2-7 | - | TRBV4-1 | CASSQPGAATYEQYF | TGCGCCAGCAGCCAACCCGGGGCAGCCACCTACGAGCAGTACTTC
- | TRBJ1-5 | - | TRBV6-5 | CASSYGGFGGNQPQHF | TGTGCCAGCAGTTACGGGGGGTTTGGGGGCAATCAGCCCCAGCATTTT
- | TRBJ1-2 | - | TRBV30 | CAWSVLGVGYTF | TGTGCCTGGAGTGTACTCGGGGTCGGCTACACCTTC
once | TRBJ2-1 | TRBD2 | TRBV19 | CASSIFGRPENEQFF | TGTGCCAGTAGTATATTCGGGAGGCCGGAGAATGAGCAGTTCTTC
- | TRBJ2-6 | - | TRBV6-5 | CASSYSLDSGANVLTF | TGTGCCAGCAGTTACTCCCTCGACTCTGGGGCCAACGTCCTGACTTTC
- | TRBJ2-3 | TRBD2 | TRBV9 | CASSGDSGGRADTQYF | TGTGCCAGCAGCGGGGATAGCGGGGGGAGGGCAGATACGCAGTATTTT
once | TRBJ2-2 | - | TRBV7-2 | CASSLGGLAVGELFF | TGTGCCAGCAGCTTAGGCGGGCTGGCCGTCGGGGAGCTGTTTTTT
few | TRBJ2-1 | - | TRBV27 | CASSLERVHEQFF | TGTGCCAGCAGTTTAGAGAGGGTCCATGAGCAGTTCTTC
- | TRBJ1-2 | - | TRBV6-1 | CASSEAVGNYGYTF | TGTGCCAGCAGTGAAGCAGTGGGTAACTATGGCTACACCTTC
- | TRBJ2-1 | - | TRBV6-6 | CASSTQGSNEQFF | TGTGCCAGCAGCACCCAGGGGTCCAATGAGCAGTTCTTC
- | TRBJ2-2 | TRBD1 | TRBV23-1 | CASSHPTTGRNTGELFF | TGCGCCAGCAGTCACCCTACGACAGGGAGGAACACCGGGGAGCTGTTTTTT
few | TRBJ1-2 | TRBD1 | TRBV5-4 | CASTKQGGANYGYTF | TGTGCCAGCACCAAACAGGGGGGTGCTAACTATGGCTACACCTTC
- | TRBJ2-1 | - | TRBV5-1 | CASRIRGSYGDEQFF | TGCGCCAGCAGGATCAGGGGTAGTTATGGCGATGAGCAGTTCTTC
- | TRBJ1-5 | - | TRBV7-9 | CASSSRTGDHQPQHF | TGTGCCAGCAGCTCTCGGACTGGAGATCATCAGCCCCAGCATTTT
- | TRBJ1-2 | - | TRBV19 | CASSIDAGNYGYTF | TGTGCCAGTAGTATAGACGCAGGAAACTATGGCTACACCTTC
- | TRBJ2-3 | - | TRBV7-2 | CASSFPGDRADTQYF | TGTGCCAGCAGCTTTCCAGGGGACCGCGCAGATACGCAGTATTTT
- | TRBJ2-7 | - | TRBV6-5 | CASSERTAYEQYF | TGTGCCAGCAGTGAACGGACAGCCTACGAGCAGTACTTC
- | TRBJ2-5 | TRBD1 | TRBV5-1 | CASSSGRGREETQYF | TGCGCCAGCAGCTCCGGCAGGGGGCGCGAAGAGACCCAGTACTTC
- | TRBJ1-5 | - | TRBV27 | CASRIDRYSNQPQHF | TGTGCCAGCAGGATAGACAGGTATAGCAATCAGCCCCAGCATTTT
- | TRBJ1-5 | - | TRBV6-4 | CASRVLRGSNQPQHF | TGTGCCAGCAGGGTACTCAGGGGTAGCAATCAGCCCCAGCATTTT
- | TRBJ1-2 | - | TRBV6-1 | CASTDVQANYGYTF | TGTGCCAGCACCGACGTACAGGCTAACTATGGCTACACCTTC
- | TRBJ1-4 | - | TRBV7-2 | CASSASGPSFATNEKLFF | TGTGCCAGCAGCGCGAGCGGACCTTCTTTTGCAACTAATGAAAAACTGTTTTTT
- | TRBJ2-3 | TRBD2 | TRBV10-3 | CASQTSGASTDTQYF | TGTGCCTCCCAGACTAGCGGAGCTAGCACAGATACGCAGTATTTT
- | TRBJ2-1 | - | TRBV28 | CASSSLKKRDLEKYNEQFF | TGTGCCAGCAGTTCCCTTAAGAAAAGGGACTTAGAGAAATACAATGAGCAGTTCTTC